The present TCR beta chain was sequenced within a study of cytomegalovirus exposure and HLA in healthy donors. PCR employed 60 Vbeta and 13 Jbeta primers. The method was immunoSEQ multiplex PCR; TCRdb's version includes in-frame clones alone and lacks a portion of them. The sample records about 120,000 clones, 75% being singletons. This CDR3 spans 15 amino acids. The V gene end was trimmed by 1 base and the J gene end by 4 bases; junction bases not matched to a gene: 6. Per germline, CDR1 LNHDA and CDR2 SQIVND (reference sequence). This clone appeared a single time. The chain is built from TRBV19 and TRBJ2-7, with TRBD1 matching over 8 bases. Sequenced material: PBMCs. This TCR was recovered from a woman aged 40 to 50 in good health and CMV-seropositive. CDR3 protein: CASSIVPGGGYEQYF. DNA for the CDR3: TGTGCCAGTAGTATAGTCCCAGGGGGCGGGTACGAGCAGTACTTC. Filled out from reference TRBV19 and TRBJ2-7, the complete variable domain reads DGGITQSPKYLFRKEGQNVTLSCEQNLNHDAMYWYRQDPGQGLRLIYYSQIVNDFQKGDIAEGYSVSREKKESFPLTVTSAQKNPTAFYLCASSIVPGGGYEQYFGPGTRLTVT.